The rows below give T cell receptor beta chains drawn from one sample of a study of graft-versus-host responses after intestinal transplantation. Their antigens remain unidentified. Using immunoSEQ multiplex PCR, the repertoire was profiled, and TCRdb retains in-frame clones only, with some absent. The sample has tens of thousands of clones, about 93% seen once. The specimen was unstimulated CD8+ T cells sorted from spleen or lymph node cells, collected before transplant. The receptors were sampled from a human donor who was the organ donor for an intestinal transplant. The CDR3 runs from the conserved cysteine through the conserved F or W. The order of the fields is D gene, J gene, V gene, clone size, CDR3 DNA, CDR3 protein. The D gene is left open where the match is weak. A row's size may be missing; if present it is once, few, many or a size class.

D: TRBD1
J: TRBJ1-5
V: TRBV28
size: -
DNA: TGTGCCAGCAGTCCCCGCCTCACAGGGGCAGAAGGGCCCCAGCATTTT
CDR3: CASSPRLTGAEGPQHF

D: -
J: TRBJ1-2
V: TRBV5-6
size: few
DNA: TGTGCCAGCATCCTGACGCGGGTCAACTATGGCTACACCTTC
CDR3: CASILTRVNYGYTF

D: TRBD2
J: TRBJ2-5
V: TRBV28
size: -
DNA: TGTGCCAGCAGTGTGACTAGCGGGAGGGTGGAGACCCAGTACTTC
CDR3: CASSVTSGRVETQYF

D: TRBD1
J: TRBJ2-7
V: TRBV11-2
size: -
DNA: TGTGCCAGCAGCCCCGGACAGGGAGCCTACGAGCAGTACTTC
CDR3: CASSPGQGAYEQYF

D: -
J: TRBJ2-2
V: TRBV7-9
size: -
DNA: TGTGCCAGCACCAACCCCGCCGGGAGCTTAACCGGGGAGCTGTTTTTT
CDR3: CASTNPAGSLTGELFF

D: -
J: TRBJ1-1
V: TRBV6-1
size: -
DNA: TGTGCCAGCAGTGATAGCTGGCAGATGAACACTGAAGCTTTCTTT
CDR3: CASSDSWQMNTEAFF

D: TRBD2
J: TRBJ2-7
V: TRBV27
size: -
DNA: TGTGCCAGCAGCCGGGGACTAGCGGGATTTGAGCAGTACTTC
CDR3: CASSRGLAGFEQYF

D: TRBD1
J: TRBJ1-2
V: TRBV18
size: -
DNA: TGTGCCAGCTCAGCCACAGGGGGCCCGGCTGGCTACACCTTC
CDR3: CASSATGGPAGYTF

D: TRBD2
J: TRBJ2-3
V: TRBV4-2
size: -
DNA: TGTGCCAGCAGTGAGGCGGGAGGGACTAGCACAGATACGCAGTATTTT
CDR3: CASSEAGGTSTDTQYF

D: -
J: TRBJ1-2
V: TRBV19
size: -
DNA: TGTGCCAGTGCTCTCTCAGGGGAAGTTGGGATTCGGGGCTACACCTTC
CDR3: CASALSGEVGIRGYTF

D: -
J: TRBJ2-3
V: TRBV9
size: -
DNA: TGTGCCAGTTCGCCCGGGGGGCGGACAGATACGCAGTATTTT
CDR3: CASSPGGRTDTQYF

D: TRBD2
J: TRBJ2-3
V: TRBV5-6
size: -
DNA: TGTGCCAGCAGCTTGGGGGGCGGGAGGCCAGATACGCAGTATTTT
CDR3: CASSLGGGRPDTQYF

D: -
J: TRBJ1-1
V: TRBV5-6
size: -
DNA: TGTGCCAGCAGCTCTGAGGGGGTGAACACTGAAGCTTTCTTT
CDR3: CASSSEGVNTEAFF

D: TRBD1
J: TRBJ2-1
V: TRBV6-6
size: -
DNA: TGTGCCAGCAAGTTGCGGACAGGGACATTAGTGGAGCAGTTCTTC
CDR3: CASKLRTGTLVEQFF

D: TRBD2
J: TRBJ2-1
V: TRBV15
size: -
DNA: TGTGCCACCAGCAGAGACCCAGCGGGGGGGTACAATGAGCAGTTCTTC
CDR3: CATSRDPAGGYNEQFF

D: -
J: TRBJ1-2
V: TRBV14
size: -
DNA: TGTGCCAGCAGCCAAGTGGGAGGATCCTATGGCTACACCTTC
CDR3: CASSQVGGSYGYTF

D: -
J: TRBJ2-4
V: TRBV29-1
size: -
DNA: TGCAGCGTTTCTTCGGGTGCGGGCAGTCAGTACTTC
CDR3: CSVSSGAGSQYF

D: -
J: TRBJ2-5
V: TRBV13
size: once
DNA: TGTGCCAGCAACCCACCGAGTACTTCCACCCAGTACTTC
CDR3: CASNPPSTSTQYF

D: -
J: TRBJ2-6
V: TRBV10-3
size: -
DNA: TGTGCCATCAGTGAGTCCGTGGGGGACAGGGCCAACGTCCTGACTTTC
CDR3: CAISESVGDRANVLTF

D: TRBD2
J: TRBJ2-7
V: TRBV27
size: -
DNA: TGTGCCAGCGGGATGGGACTAGTGTACGAGCAGTACTTC
CDR3: CASGMGLVYEQYF

D: TRBD2
J: TRBJ2-1
V: TRBV4-3
size: -
DNA: TGCGCCAGCAGCCCCCGAGCGGGAGGGGAGAACAATGAGCAGTTCTTC
CDR3: CASSPRAGGENNEQFF

D: TRBD1
J: TRBJ2-3
V: TRBV9
size: -
DNA: TGTGCCAGCAGCATGGGGACAGCCCTCACAGATACGCAGTATTTT
CDR3: CASSMGTALTDTQYF

D: TRBD1
J: TRBJ2-7
V: TRBV4-1
size: -
DNA: TGCGCCAGCAGCCTACAACAGGGGGCGGGCGAGCAGTACTTC
CDR3: CASSLQQGAGEQYF

D: -
J: TRBJ2-7
V: TRBV27
size: -
DNA: TGTGCCAGCAGTCTAAGGTTACGGGGGTCCTACGAGCAGTACTTC
CDR3: CASSLRLRGSYEQYF

D: -
J: TRBJ1-1
V: TRBV27
size: -
DNA: TGTGCCAGCAGTTTATGGAGGGAGGATGAAGCTTTCTTT
CDR3: CASSLWREDEAFF

D: TRBD2
J: TRBJ2-2
V: TRBV9
size: -
DNA: TGTGCCAGCAGCGTAGATAGCGGGAGTTTGGGCGGGGAGCTGTTTTTT
CDR3: CASSVDSGSLGGELFF

D: -
J: TRBJ1-6
V: TRBV7-9
size: -
DNA: TGTGCCAGCTCTGGGCAGCGGAATTCACCCCTCCACTTT
CDR3: CASSGQRNSPLHF

D: -
J: TRBJ1-1
V: TRBV9
size: -
DNA: TGTGCCAGCAGCGCCCCGGGAAACCTAGACACTGAAGCTTTCTTT
CDR3: CASSAPGNLDTEAFF

D: TRBD1
J: TRBJ2-7
V: TRBV29-1
size: -
DNA: TGCAGCCCTTACAGGGGGCAGGCGGCCTACGAGCAGTACTTC
CDR3: CSPYRGQAAYEQYF

D: TRBD1
J: TRBJ2-2
V: TRBV5-4
size: -
DNA: TGTGCCAGCAGCTTGGGGACAGGGTATTCCGGGGAGCTGTTTTTT
CDR3: CASSLGTGYSGELFF

D: TRBD1
J: TRBJ2-7
V: TRBV9
size: once
DNA: TGTGCCAGCAGCGTGGGACAGGTTGACGAGCAGTACTTC
CDR3: CASSVGQVDEQYF

D: -
J: TRBJ2-3
V: TRBV23-1
size: -
DNA: TGCGCCCTACCGGGGGATACGCAGTATTTT
CDR3: CALPGDTQYF

D: -
J: TRBJ2-2
V: TRBV7-9
size: -
DNA: TGTGCCAGCAGCCAGACAGGCGGGGAGCTGTTTTTT
CDR3: CASSQTGGELFF

D: -
J: TRBJ2-1
V: TRBV11-2
size: -
DNA: TGTGCCAGCAGCTTAGTGGAGGGCGGATACAATGAGCAGTTCTTC
CDR3: CASSLVEGGYNEQFF

D: TRBD1
J: TRBJ1-4
V: TRBV27
size: -
DNA: TGTGCCAGCAGTGATGGACAGGGTGGGGAAAAACTGTTTTTT
CDR3: CASSDGQGGEKLFF

D: TRBD2
J: TRBJ2-1
V: TRBV2
size: -
DNA: TGTGCCAGCAGTGAAGCGGTCGTATGGTGGGAGGGGAATGAGCAGTTCTTC
CDR3: CASSEAVVWWEGNEQFF

D: TRBD2
J: TRBJ2-1
V: TRBV18
size: -
DNA: TGTGCCAGCTCCCTAGCGGGTGATGAGCAGTTCTTC
CDR3: CASSLAGDEQFF

D: -
J: TRBJ2-7
V: TRBV6-6
size: -
DNA: TGTGCCAGCAGTTACTCGATAGACACTTCCTACGAGCAGTACTTC
CDR3: CASSYSIDTSYEQYF

D: TRBD1
J: TRBJ1-1
V: TRBV18
size: -
DNA: TGTGCCAGCTCACCCCCGGACAGGGATCCAACTGAAGCTTTCTTT
CDR3: CASSPPDRDPTEAFF

D: TRBD2
J: TRBJ2-1
V: TRBV7-9
size: -
DNA: TGTGCCAGCAGCCCCAATCGGACTAGAGCGTATGAGCAGTTCTTC
CDR3: CASSPNRTRAYEQFF

D: TRBD1
J: TRBJ1-6
V: TRBV27
size: -
DNA: TGTGCCAGCAGTCCCGGGACAGGGTTTTCACCCCTCCACTTT
CDR3: CASSPGTGFSPLHF

D: TRBD1
J: TRBJ2-1
V: TRBV4-3
size: once
DNA: TGCGCCAGCAGCCATTTCTGGTGGGCAGGGGGTTTCGTGGAGCAGTTCTTC
CDR3: CASSHFWWAGGFVEQFF

D: TRBD1
J: TRBJ2-7
V: TRBV4-2
size: -
DNA: TGTGCCAGCAGCCAACCCCGGGACAGCCCCTACGAGCAGTACTTC
CDR3: CASSQPRDSPYEQYF

D: -
J: TRBJ1-2
V: TRBV7-9
size: -
DNA: TGTGCCAGCGCTACCTCCGGGGAGACCTATGGCTACACCTTC
CDR3: CASATSGETYGYTF